The T cell receptor beta chain described here comes from a study of PD-L1 blockade in urothelial cancer. Each PCR received spiked synthetic TCR analog templates. Using immunoSEQ multiplex PCR, the repertoire was profiled, and TCRdb retains in-frame clones only, with some absent. The table lists 44,000 or so clones, roughly 86% of them singletons, with under 4% in the top ten. Patients in the study were battling locally advanced or metastatic urothelial carcinoma. The germline gives CDR1 LNHDA, CDR2 SQIVND (reference sequence). With V trimmed by 3 bases and J by 8 bases, 5 bases remained unmatched. The CDR3 contains 14 residues.

Specimen: PBMCs, collected around atezolizumab (anti-PD-L1) treatment. The clonotype originates from a man between 70 and 80 years old with urothelial cancer. The genes are TRBV19 and TRBJ2-1, with 9 bases matching TRBD1. The DNA for the CDR3 is TGTGCCAGTAGTATCGACAGGGGGGTATATGAGCAGTTCTTC. Its translation: CASSIDRGVYEQFF.